These T cell receptor beta chains were read from a single sample in a study of blood T cell repertoires in COVID-19. The method was immunoSEQ multiplex PCR; TCRdb's version includes in-frame clones alone and lacks a portion of them. Among some 670,000 clones, about nine tenths were seen once, and the ten largest hold roughly 0.25%. The sequenced sample was peripheral blood. These TCRs come from a woman under 30 with acute or convalescent COVID-19. Each CDR3 is given with its conserved first and last residue. D genes are given only for firm matches. Not all rows give a size; the values are once, few, many and, for expanded clones, a class.

>.|TRBV2|TRBJ2-2|.
TGTGCCAGCAGTGCCAGCCTCTCAGGGTCCCCGAACACCGGGGAGCTGTTTTTT
CASSASLSGSPNTGELFF
>.|TRBV4-3|TRBJ1-6|.
TGCGCCAGCAGCCAGCAGGGAGGGTATAATTCACCCCTCCACTTT
CASSQQGGYNSPLHF
>TRBD2|TRBV24-1|TRBJ2-1|.
TGTGCCACCAGTGAGACTAGCGGGGGTTCCTACAATGAGCAGTTCTTC
CATSETSGGSYNEQFF
>.|TRBV9|TRBJ2-5|.
TGTGCCAGCTCGCCCGGCGGGGCGCTTGAGACCCAGTACTTC
CASSPGGALETQYF
>.|TRBV5-5|TRBJ2-3|.
TGTGCCAGCAGCGGGAGACTAGGCACAGATACGCAGTATTTT
CASSGRLGTDTQYF
>.|TRBV19|TRBJ2-7|.
TGTGCCAGTAGTATCCAAGGAGGAAGTCCCTACGAGCAGTACTTC
CASSIQGGSPYEQYF
>.|TRBV7-2|TRBJ1-2|.
TGTGCCAGCAACACTGGGGGGGATAGCGGCGGCTACACCTTC
CASNTGGDSGGYTF
>.|TRBV6-5|TRBJ1-2|.
TGTGCCAGCAGTTTCGGACCGACAGTCAAGGGGTATGGCTACACCTTC
CASSFGPTVKGYGYTF
>.|TRBV19|TRBJ1-1|.
TGTGCCAGTCAGACAGGGAACACTGAAGCTTTCTTT
CASQTGNTEAFF
>.|TRBV6-5|TRBJ1-4|once
TGTGCCAGCAGTTACTCCGCGGTCGAAAAACTGTTTTTT
CASSYSAVEKLFF
>.|TRBV19|TRBJ2-2|once
TGTGCCAGTAGCCAGAGGACCGGGGAGCTGTTTTTT
CASSQRTGELFF
>TRBD1|TRBV27|TRBJ1-2|.
TGTGCCAGCAGTCCGACAGGGTTCCACTACACCTTC
CASSPTGFHYTF
>TRBD2|TRBV2|TRBJ2-3|.
TGTGCCAGCAGATTGACTAGCGGGGGCACTTTGGATACGCAGTATTTT
CASRLTSGGTLDTQYF
>.|TRBV24-1|TRBJ2-5|once
TGTGCCACCAGTGATTTTACCAGGGGTAGTGAGACCCAGTACTTC
CATSDFTRGSETQYF
>.|TRBV24-1|TRBJ1-2|few
TGTGCCACCAGTGATCCCAGGGAAGGTAATGGCTACACCTTC
CATSDPREGNGYTF
>TRBD1|TRBV11-2|TRBJ2-1|.
TGTGCCAGCAACCGGCCGGGGACAGAGTCTTACAATGAGCAGTTCTTC
CASNRPGTESYNEQFF
>TRBD2|TRBV27|TRBJ2-5|once
TGTGCCAGCAGTTGGAGCGGGGGGGCGGAGACCCAGTACTTC
CASSWSGGAETQYF
>.|TRBV12-5|TRBJ2-7|.
TGTGCTAGTGGTTCCGGTCGGGAGCAGTACTTC
CASGSGREQYF
>.|TRBV7-2|TRBJ1-2|.
TGTGCCAGCAGCCTACAGGAACTGACGGGCTACACCTTC
CASSLQELTGYTF
>.|TRBV5-1|TRBJ2-7|.
TGCGCCAGCAGCGCAGCCTACGAGCAGTACTTC
CASSAAYEQYF
>.|TRBV6-1|TRBJ1-2|.
TGTGCCAGCAGTGAATCCAGTCTAGCTAACTATGGCTACACCTTC
CASSESSLANYGYTF
>TRBD1|TRBV19|TRBJ2-3|few
TGTGCCAGTAGTATCCGGGACAGGTCCACAGATACGCAGTATTTT
CASSIRDRSTDTQYF
>.|TRBV7-3|TRBJ1-1|.
TGTGCCAGCAGCTTTTCACAGAACACTGAAGCTTTCTTT
CASSFSQNTEAFF
>TRBD1|TRBV12-5|TRBJ1-1|.
TGTGCTAGTGGGTCAGGGGGCGTGGACACTGAAGCTTTCTTT
CASGSGGVDTEAFF
>TRBD1|TRBV18|TRBJ2-2|few
TGTGCCAGCTCACATAAGGGACAGAAGAACACCGGGGAGCTGTTTTTT
CASSHKGQKNTGELFF
>.|TRBV13|TRBJ1-1|.
TGTGCCAGCAGCCTGTGGACAGAGAACACTGAAGCTTTCTTT
CASSLWTENTEAFF
>.|TRBV7-9|TRBJ1-2|.
TGTGCCAGCAGCTTAGGGGCGTATGAGGGTGGCTACACCTTC
CASSLGAYEGGYTF
>.|TRBV13|TRBJ1-6|.
TGTGCCAGCAGCTTAGGACAGCCCTCCTATAATTCACCCCTCCACTTT
CASSLGQPSYNSPLHF
>.|TRBV6-7|TRBJ2-7|.
TGTGCCAGCTTGGTCTTTACATACCCGAACAACGAGCAGTACTTC
CASLVFTYPNNEQYF
>.|TRBV24-1|TRBJ1-3|.
TGTGCCACCAGTGATACCACCGCGCGGGGAAACACCATATATTTT
CATSDTTARGNTIYF
>TRBD1|TRBV9|TRBJ1-6|.
TGTGCCAGCAGCGGGACAGGGACTAATTCACCCCTCCACTTT
CASSGTGTNSPLHF
>TRBD2|TRBV6-1|TRBJ2-1|.
TGTGCCAGCAGTGAAGGAGGACTAGCGGGGAACTCCTACAATGAGCAGTTCTTC
CASSEGGLAGNSYNEQFF
>.|TRBV19|TRBJ1-1|few
TGTGCCAGTAGTCTATTCGGGGGTGAAGCTTTCTTT
CASSLFGGEAFF
>TRBD1|TRBV5-5|TRBJ1-1|once
TGTGCCAGCAGGCCCGGGACAGGGAACACTGAAGCTTTCTTT
CASRPGTGNTEAFF
>TRBD1|TRBV10-3|TRBJ1-2|.
TGTGCCATCAGGACCCGACAGGGTCTTGAGTATGGCTACACCTTC
CAIRTRQGLEYGYTF
>.|TRBV15|TRBJ1-1|.
TGTGCCACCAGCAGACCATCCTCGGGCACTGAAGCTTTCTTT
CATSRPSSGTEAFF
>.|TRBV27|TRBJ2-7|.
TGTGCCAGCAGTTTTTATGCAGGGGACTCCTACGAGCAGTACTTC
CASSFYAGDSYEQYF
>.|TRBV5-1|TRBJ1-2|.
TGCGCCAGCAGCTTAGAAGGGGCCCGAGGCTATGGCTACACCTTC
CASSLEGARGYGYTF
>.|TRBV19|TRBJ1-4|once
TGTGCCAGTAGTAGGACAATCTATAATGAAAAACTGTTTTTT
CASSRTIYNEKLFF
>TRBD1|TRBV2|TRBJ1-5|.
TGTGCCAGCAGATGGACAGGGGGCTTAGATAAGCCCCAGCATTTT
CASRWTGGLDKPQHF
>TRBD2|TRBV9|TRBJ2-5|.
TGTGCCAGCAGCGACGGGCGACTAGCGGGGTCTGAGACCCAGTACTTC
CASSDGRLAGSETQYF
>TRBD1|TRBV19|TRBJ1-2|.
TGTGCCAGTAGTATCCGACAGGGGGCGAACTATGGCTACACCTTC
CASSIRQGANYGYTF